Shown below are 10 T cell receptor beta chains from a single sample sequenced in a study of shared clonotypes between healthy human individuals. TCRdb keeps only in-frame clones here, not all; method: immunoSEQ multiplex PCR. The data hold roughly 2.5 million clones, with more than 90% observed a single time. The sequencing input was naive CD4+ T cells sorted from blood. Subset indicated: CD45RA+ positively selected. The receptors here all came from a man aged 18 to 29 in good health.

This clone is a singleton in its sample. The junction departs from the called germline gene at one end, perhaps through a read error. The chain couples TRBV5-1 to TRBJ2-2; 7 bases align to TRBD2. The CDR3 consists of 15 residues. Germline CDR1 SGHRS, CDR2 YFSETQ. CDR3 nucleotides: TGCGCCAGCAGATTGGGGGAGGGCCGCTCCGGGGAGCTGTTTTTT. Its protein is CASRLGEGRSGELFF.

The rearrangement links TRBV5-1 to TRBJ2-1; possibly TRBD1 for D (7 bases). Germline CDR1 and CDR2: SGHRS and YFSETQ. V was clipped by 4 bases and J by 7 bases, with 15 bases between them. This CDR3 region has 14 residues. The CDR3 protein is CASSQRPGGNEQFF. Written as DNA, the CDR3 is TGCGCCAGCAGCCAGCGGCCAGGGGGGAATGAGCAGTTCTTC. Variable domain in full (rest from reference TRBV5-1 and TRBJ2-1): KAGVTQTPRYLIKTRGQQVTLSCSPISGHRSVSWYQQTPGQGLQFLFEYFSETQRNKGNFPGRFSGRQFSNSRSEMNVSTLELGDSALYLCASSQRPGGNEQFFGPGTRLTVL.

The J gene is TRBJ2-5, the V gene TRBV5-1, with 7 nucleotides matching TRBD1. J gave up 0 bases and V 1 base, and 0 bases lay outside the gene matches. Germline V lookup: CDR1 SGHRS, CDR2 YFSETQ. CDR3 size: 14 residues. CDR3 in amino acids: CASSLQGDQETQYF. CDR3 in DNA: TGCGCCAGCAGCTTGCAGGGGGACCAAGAGACCCAGTACTTC.

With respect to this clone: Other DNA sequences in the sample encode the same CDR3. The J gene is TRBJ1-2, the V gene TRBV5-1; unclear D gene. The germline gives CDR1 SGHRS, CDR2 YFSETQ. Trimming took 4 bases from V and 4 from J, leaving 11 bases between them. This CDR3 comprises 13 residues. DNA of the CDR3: TGCGCCAGCAGCCCCGGCCGTCTCTATGGCTACACCTTC. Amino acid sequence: CASSPGRLYGYTF.

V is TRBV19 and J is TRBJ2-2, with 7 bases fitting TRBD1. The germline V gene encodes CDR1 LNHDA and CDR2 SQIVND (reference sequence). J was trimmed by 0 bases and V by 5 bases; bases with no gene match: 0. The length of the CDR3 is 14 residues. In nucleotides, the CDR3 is TGTGCCAGTAGTGGGACAGCGAACACCGGGGAGCTGTTTTTT. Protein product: CASSGTANTGELFF.

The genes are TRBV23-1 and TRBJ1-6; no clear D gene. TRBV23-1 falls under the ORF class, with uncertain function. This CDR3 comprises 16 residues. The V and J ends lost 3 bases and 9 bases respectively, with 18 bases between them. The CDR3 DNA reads TGCGCCAGCAGTCACCCTACACCAACGGGTAGTTCACCCCTCCACTTT. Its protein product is CASSHPTPTGSSPLHF.

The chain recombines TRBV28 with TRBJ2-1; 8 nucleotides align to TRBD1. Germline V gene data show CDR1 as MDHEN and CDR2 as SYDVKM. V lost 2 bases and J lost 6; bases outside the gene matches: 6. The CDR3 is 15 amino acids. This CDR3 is CASSLTAQGGNEQFF. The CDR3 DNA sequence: TGTGCCAGCAGTTTAACTGCACAGGGGGGCAATGAGCAGTTCTTC.

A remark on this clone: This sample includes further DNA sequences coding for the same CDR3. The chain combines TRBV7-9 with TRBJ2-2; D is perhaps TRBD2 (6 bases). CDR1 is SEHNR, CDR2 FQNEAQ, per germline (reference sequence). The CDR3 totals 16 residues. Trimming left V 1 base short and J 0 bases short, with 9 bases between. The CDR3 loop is CASSLGSGSNTGELFF. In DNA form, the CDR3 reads TGTGCCAGCAGCTTAGGCAGCGGGTCGAACACCGGGGAGCTGTTTTTT. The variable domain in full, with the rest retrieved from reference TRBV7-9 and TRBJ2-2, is DTGVSQNPRHKITKRGQNVTFRCDPISEHNRLYWYRQTLGQGPEFLTYFQNEAQLEKSRLLSDRFSAERPKGSFSTLEIQRTEQGDSAMYLCASSLGSGSNTGELFFGEGSRLTVL.

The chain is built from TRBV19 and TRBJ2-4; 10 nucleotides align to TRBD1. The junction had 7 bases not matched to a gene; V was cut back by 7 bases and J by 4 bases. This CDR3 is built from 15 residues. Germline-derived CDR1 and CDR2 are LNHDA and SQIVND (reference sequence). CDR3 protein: CASMSGGQGKNIQYF. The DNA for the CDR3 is TGTGCCAGTATGTCGGGGGGACAGGGGAAAAACATTCAGTACTTC.

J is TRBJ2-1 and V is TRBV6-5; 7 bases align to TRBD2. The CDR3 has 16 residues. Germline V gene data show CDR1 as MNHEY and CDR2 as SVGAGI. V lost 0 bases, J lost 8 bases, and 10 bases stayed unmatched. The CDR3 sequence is CASSYSTSSRPDEQFF. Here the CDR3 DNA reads TGTGCCAGCAGTTACTCGACTAGCAGTCGGCCTGATGAGCAGTTCTTC.